This T cell receptor (beta chain) comes out of a study of blood T cell repertoires in COVID-19 (dated by TCRdb to the early 2020s). Background on the whole study: Collaborator samples came from the United States, Italy and Spain and covered acute and convalescent phases of COVID-19. The prospective study material was composed of cDNA or gDNA derived from T cells, B-cell-depleted T cells, or PBMCs. Subjects who had been exposed to COVID-19, were actively infected with it, or had recovered from it provided the deeply sampled blood TCRbeta repertoires that made up the dataset. The repertoires were released in a freely available public database intended as a resource for research on the immune response to SARS-CoV-2. The samples were drawn from the first 160 participants of the ongoing ImmuneRACE study and from some 1,300 subjects provided by 6 global collaborators. Nearly every sample came with metadata listing a de-identified subject ID, COVID-19 status, age in years and sex. Where HLA class I and class II types were available, the types were taken from metadata supplied by the sample provider, not from assay-based typing.

The collaborating institutions used their own protocols to collect whole blood in K2EDTA tubes. For TCRbeta analysis, collaborator samples were shipped as frozen whole blood, as isolated PBMCs, or as DNA extracted from either sample type. Here is what the overall study found, with its caveats: How much clinical and demographic metadata was included differed by source and by participant, and the metadata was provided uncurated.

Counted from cysteine to phenylalanine, this CDR3 has 16 amino acids. CDR3 DNA only is kept here, 48 bases in frame from base 1. The germline V gene sets CDR1 to MNHNS and CDR2 to SASEGT. For this chain, trimming is 2 bases at the V end and 7 bases at the J end, and the number of junction bases without a gene match is 6. TCRbeta CDR3 regions were amplified from genomic DNA by means of the immunoSEQ Assay, a bias-controlled multiplex PCR. As for how the authors treated the data: Nucleated cell counts per sample were estimated from amplification of reference gene primers within the assay. Sequence reads were collapsed and filtered to measure the absolute abundance of every unique TCRbeta CDR3 rearrangement. For each sample, productive Simpson clonality was calculated by taking the square root of Simpson's diversity index across productive rearrangements. Drawn from immuneACCESS, this table holds only the in-frame rearrangements with V and J called that TCRdb kept. Clones are partly lost; checked studies trace under half to an unresolved V gene and leave the rest unexplained. Clonal size and the V and J genes are those of that table, whereas D and trimming came from the DNA. The sample records roughly 180,000 clones, more than 85% of which are singletons. The top ten clonotypes cover approximately 2.3% of the sample.

Comment on this clone: This clone's antigen is unknown. No clone much larger than this one lies a single base away; base qualities are absent.

The sample consisted of peripheral blood. The TCR originated in a man between 65 and 85 years old with active or convalescent COVID-19. This chain joins TRBV6-1 to TRBJ2-1, with 12 middle bases fitting TRBD2. The DNA sequence is given as TGTGCCAGCAGTGAACGTCCTAGCGGGGGGGCGAATGAGCAGTTCTTC. Its protein reads: CASSERPSGGANEQFF.